This is a list of T cell receptor beta chains from one sample in a study of shared clonotypes between healthy human individuals. Only in-frame clones appear in the TCRdb table, and some are missing; sequencing was by immunoSEQ multiplex PCR. The sample consists of about a million clones, 70% to 80% of them appearing once. Material: memory CD4+ T cells from PBMCs. All receptors come from a young man in good health. Some clones in this sample may be carry-over from other donors' samples. Both conserved end residues are part of each CDR3. The D gene is left open where the match is weak. Expanded clones get a size class; other rows say once, few or many, or leave the size out.

>TRBJ2-7|TRBD2|TRBV7-2|NA
TGTGCCAGCAGCTTAGATCTAGCGGGAGCTCGCGAGCAGTACTTC
CASSLDLAGAREQYF
>TRBJ2-3|NA|TRBV7-8|NA
TGTGCCAGCAGCTTAGACCTAGGGAACGGGGTTACGCAGTATTTT
CASSLDLGNGVTQYF
>TRBJ2-7|TRBD1|TRBV29-1|many
TGCAGCGTTAGGACAGGGGTGACCTACGAGCAGTACTTC
CSVRTGVTYEQYF
>TRBJ2-2|TRBD1|TRBV18|NA
TGTGCCAGCTCACCACCAACAGGGGGCGGGGAGCTGTTTTTT
CASSPPTGGGELFF
>TRBJ2-5|TRBD1|TRBV2|once
TGTGCCAGCAGTCAGGACAGGGGAAGGATTGAATGGGAGTACTTC
CASSQDRGRIEWEYF
>TRBJ1-1|TRBD1|TRBV9|few
TGTGCCAGCAGCGTAGCTATTGGACAGGGAACTGAAGCTTTCTTT
CASSVAIGQGTEAFF
>TRBJ2-3|TRBD2|TRBV5-1|once
TGCGCCAGCAGCCGGACTAGCGGGAGCCGGGGGCGCACAGATACGCAGTATTTT
CASSRTSGSRGRTDTQYF
>TRBJ2-5|NA|TRBV5-1|NA
TGCGCCAGCAGCTCACCCGTTGGACAGCGGGAGACCCAGTACTTC
CASSSPVGQRETQYF
>TRBJ1-3|TRBD1|TRBV9|NA
TGTGCCAGCAGCGTAGCGGACAGGCAAACCTCTGGAAACACCATATATTTT
CASSVADRQTSGNTIYF
>TRBJ2-5|NA|TRBV5-1|NA
TGCGCCAGCAGCTTGGGGTCGGAGACCCAGTACTTC
CASSLGSETQYF
>TRBJ1-1|TRBD1|TRBV5-4|NA
TGTGCCAGCAGGGGGACAGCCATGAACACTGAAGCTTTCTTT
CASRGTAMNTEAFF
>TRBJ1-5|NA|TRBV5-6|NA
TGTGCCAGCAGCTCTCTCGCGCAGGGAGGTCAGCCCCAGCATTTT
CASSSLAQGGQPQHF
>TRBJ2-7|TRBD2|TRBV5-1|NA
TGCGCCAGCAGCTCGGGACTAGCGGGATACACCTACGAGCAGTACTTC
CASSSGLAGYTYEQYF
>TRBJ2-6|NA|TRBV4-2|NA
TGTGCCAGCAGCCAAGATCCCCTGGTGGCGGGGCACTCTGGGGCCAACGTCCTGACTTTC
CASSQDPLVAGHSGANVLTF
>TRBJ2-1|NA|TRBV5-8|NA
TGTGCCAGCAGCTTGGATCGGTGGCGGCCGCGTAGTGAGCAGTTCTTC
CASSLDRWRPRSEQFF
>TRBJ1-2|TRBD1|TRBV2|few
TGTGCCAGCATCTGGACAGGATCGGAGAATGGCTACACCTTC
CASIWTGSENGYTF
>TRBJ1-1|NA|TRBV7-2|once
TGTGCCAGCAGCCTGTTTGAGAACACTGAAGCTTTCTTT
CASSLFENTEAFF
>TRBJ2-3|NA|TRBV5-1|NA
TGCGCCAGCAGCCCACCTTCATCGGATACGCAGTATTTT
CASSPPSSDTQYF
>TRBJ2-1|NA|TRBV11-2|NA
TGTGCCAGCAGCGTACTACCGTGGGGCGACAATGAGCAGTTCTTC
CASSVLPWGDNEQFF
>TRBJ2-2|TRBD2|TRBV28|NA
TGTGCCAGCACGTCGGGAGGCACCAACACCGGGGAGCTGTTTTTT
CASTSGGTNTGELFF
>TRBJ2-5|NA|TRBV7-2|NA
TGTGCCAGCAGCTCAAATCCCCGGGAGACCCAGTACTTC
CASSSNPRETQYF
>TRBJ2-7|NA|TRBV5-1|NA
TGCGCCAGCAGCTTGTGGGGTGCGGATAACGAGCAGTACTTC
CASSLWGADNEQYF
>TRBJ1-3|NA|TRBV4-2|NA
TGTGCCAGCAGCCAAGAACCCGGAAACACCATATATTTT
CASSQEPGNTIYF
>TRBJ2-3|TRBD2|TRBV10-3|few
TGTGCCATCAGTGAGTCGAAGGCGGGAGGGAGAACAGATACGCAGTATTTT
CAISESKAGGRTDTQYF
>TRBJ1-2|NA|TRBV28|NA
TGTGCCAGCATGGGTCTACACTATGGCTACACCTTC
CASMGLHYGYTF
>TRBJ1-2|TRBD1|TRBV6-1|NA
TGTGCCAGCAGTGAAGCGGGACAGGGCGTGGATGGCTACACCTTC
CASSEAGQGVDGYTF
>TRBJ2-1|TRBD2|TRBV9|NA
TGTGCCAGCAGGAAACTAGCGGGAGGGAGTGAGCAGTTCTTC
CASRKLAGGSEQFF